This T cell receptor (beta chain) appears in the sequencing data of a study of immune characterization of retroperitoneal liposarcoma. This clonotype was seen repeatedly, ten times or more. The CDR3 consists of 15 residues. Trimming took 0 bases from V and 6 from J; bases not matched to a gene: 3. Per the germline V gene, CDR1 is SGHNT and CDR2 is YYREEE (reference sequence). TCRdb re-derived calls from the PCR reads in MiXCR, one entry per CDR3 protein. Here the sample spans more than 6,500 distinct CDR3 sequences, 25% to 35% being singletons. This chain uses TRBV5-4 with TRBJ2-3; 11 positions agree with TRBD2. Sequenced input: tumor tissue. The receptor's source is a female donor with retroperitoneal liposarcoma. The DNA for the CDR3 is TGTGCCAGCAGCTTGGTGGCTAGCGGGAGGGATACGCAGTATTTT. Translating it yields CASSLVASGRDTQYF.